This passage covers 4 T cell receptor beta chains from one sample sequenced in a study of shared clonotypes between healthy human individuals. CD45RO negativity and positive selection for CCR7 defined naive CD8 cells, a population that excluded terminally differentiated effector memory CD45RA+ cells. Some clones are missing from TCRdb's copy, which holds only in-frame ones; the method was immunoSEQ multiplex PCR. The sample consists of about 2,100,000 clones, roughly 91% of them appearing once. Input material: naive CD8+ T cells from PBMCs. The receptors derive from a man aged 18 to 29 in good health. Some clones in this sample may be carry-over from other donors' samples.

The rearrangement joins TRBV18 to TRBJ2-7; D not resolved. Germline CDR1 reads KGHSH; CDR2 reads LQKENI. The V and J ends lost 3 bases and 0 bases respectively, with 6 bases between them. The CDR3 consists of 13 residues. The CDR3 DNA reads as TGTGCCAGCTCACCCCCCCCCTCCTACGAGCAGTACTTC. Protein: CASSPPPSYEQYF.

The V gene is TRBV28, the J gene TRBJ2-7; 11 nucleotides line up with TRBD1. CDR1 and CDR2 (germline): MDHEN, SYDVKM. With 5 bases clipped from V and 7 bases from J, the junction kept 13 bases outside the gene matches. The CDR3 is made up of 16 amino acids. The CDR3 is CASSPTPGQGGREQYF. The DNA of the CDR3 is TGTGCCAGCAGTCCAACCCCGGGACAGGGGGGCCGGGAGCAGTACTTC.

V is TRBV18 and J is TRBJ1-1; D uncertain. The ends were cut back, 2 bases at V and 0 bases at J, with 7 bases in the middle. Germline-derived CDR1 and CDR2 are KGHSH and LQKENI. This CDR3 comprises 14 residues. DNA for the CDR3: TGTGCCAGCTCACCAGGGCTCATGAACACTGAAGCTTTCTTT. Translating it yields CASSPGLMNTEAFF.

The chain joins TRBV7-6 to TRBJ1-2; TRBD1 agrees at 7 bases. Germline CDR1 SGHVS, CDR2 FNYEAQ. The V gene end was trimmed by 10 bases and the J gene end by 4 bases; junction bases not matched to a gene: 6. This CDR3 is built from 12 residues. The CDR3 bases are TGTGCCACCAAGACAGGGTCCTATGGCTACACCTTC. Translating gives CATKTGSYGYTF.